The 14 T cell receptor beta chains in this list originate from one sample, sequenced in a study of OX40 agonist ivuxolimab in advanced cancers. The protocol was immunoSEQ multiplex PCR, while the TCRdb copy is restricted to in-frame clones and leaves out a portion. The sample lists fewer than 85,000 clones; over 70% were seen once. Material: CD4+ or CD8+ T cells sorted from blood, obtained in a trial of the OX40 agonist ivuxolimab. The source of these receptors is an adult with an advanced solid tumor such as melanoma, head and neck, liver or kidney cancer.

The chain carries TRBV10-3 and TRBJ2-7, with 8 bases that match TRBD2. Trimming at V came to 8 bases and at J to 2 bases, leaving 8 bases not matched to a gene. The germline V gene encodes CDR1 ENHRY and CDR2 SYGVKD. The CDR3 sequence is 14 residues long. CDR3 in amino acids: CAIRGGREAYEQYF. The CDR3 DNA is TGTGCCATCCGGGGGGGGCGGGAGGCCTACGAGCAGTACTTC.

The chain recombines TRBV7-2 with TRBJ2-5; TRBD1 agrees at 8 bases. Germline CDR1 SGHTA, CDR2 FQGNSA. This CDR3 contains 14 residues. V shed 5 bases, J shed 1 base, and the junction held 3 bases outside the gene matches. CDR3 nucleotide sequence: TGTGCCAGCAGCCCAGGGGGCCTCCAAGAGACCCAGTACTTC. Residues: CASSPGGLQETQYF.

This clone was recorded a few times. V usage is TRBV11-1 and J usage is TRBJ2-7; 9 bases fit TRBD1. Germline values: CDR1 SGHAT, CDR2 FQDESV (reference sequence). J gave up 3 bases and V 6 bases, and 9 bases lay outside the gene matches. This CDR3 contains 15 residues. In nucleotides, the CDR3 is TGTGCCAGCAGGGACGGAACAGGGGGCCTCTACGAGCAGTACTTC. Translated, it gives CASRDGTGGLYEQYF. The full variable domain, rest sourced from reference TRBV11-1 and TRBJ2-7, is EAEVAQSPRYKITEKSQAVAFWCDPISGHATLYWYRQILGQGPELLVQFQDESVVDDSQLPKDRFSAERLKGVDSTLKIQPAELGDSAMYLCASRDGTGGLYEQYFGPGTRLTVT.

The rearrangement joins TRBV7-2 to TRBJ2-1, with 7 bases identical to TRBD1. CDR3 length: 17 residues. The junction had 13 bases not matched to a gene; V was cut back by 5 bases and J by 3 bases. The germline gives CDR1 SGHTA, CDR2 FQGNSA. The CDR3 here is CASSPRDSRAVYNEQFF. In DNA form, the CDR3 reads TGTGCCAGCAGCCCCAGGGACAGCCGAGCGGTCTACAATGAGCAGTTCTTC.

The chain links TRBV7-2 to TRBJ1-2; D not resolved. Trimming took off 1 base at V and 7 bases at J, with 4 bases between the two ends. CDR3 length equals 11 residues. CDR1 SGHTA and CDR2 FQGNSA come from the germline V gene. In nucleotides, the CDR3 is TGTGCCAGCAGCTTAGGAGGTGGCTACACCTTC. Its translation is CASSLGGGYTF.

As DNA, the CDR3 is TGTGCCAGTAGTCCCGGGACTAGCGGGGGACAAGAGACCCAGTACTTC. The encoded protein is CASSPGTSGGQETQYF. The rearrangement links TRBV19 to TRBJ2-5, with 14 nucleotides matching TRBD2. J gave up 2 bases and V 5 bases, and 4 bases lay outside the gene matches. This CDR3 spans 16 amino acids. The germline V gene has CDR1 LNHDA and CDR2 SQIVND (reference sequence). Together with reference TRBV19 and TRBJ2-5, the CDR3 gives the full variable domain: DGGITQSPKYLFRKEGQNVTLSCEQNLNHDAMYWYRQDPGQGLRLIYYSQIVNDFQKGDIAEGYSVSREKKESFPLTVTSAQKNPTAFYLCASSPGTSGGQETQYFGPGTRLLVL.

The V gene is TRBV27, the J gene TRBJ1-2; no reliable D call. The CDR3 consists of 14 residues. Germline CDR1 reads MNHEY; CDR2 reads SMNVEV (reference sequence). With 4 bases removed from V and 8 bases from J, the gap between germline ends came to 17 bases. CDR3 protein: CASSSPSRKQGYTF. CDR3 nucleotides: TGTGCCAGCAGTTCACCCTCGAGGAAACAAGGCTACACCTTC.

This rearrangement joins TRBV6-5 to TRBJ1-1; possible D gene TRBD1, 6 bases. The CDR3 is made up of 15 amino acids. The V gene lost 0 bases and the J gene lost 8 bases, with 16 bases spanning the gap. Germline V gene sequence: CDR1 MNHEY, CDR2 SVGAGI. The CDR3 coding sequence is TGTGCCAGCAGTTACTCGGGACATGGGGGCCCGGAAGCTTTCTTT. It codes for CASSYSGHGGPEAFF.

This rearrangement joins TRBV6-6 to TRBJ2-7, with 8 bases identical to TRBD2. V shed 6 bases and J 2 bases; nucleotides not matched to a gene: 3. Germline V gene sequence: CDR1 MNHNY, CDR2 SVGAGI (reference sequence). The CDR3 sequence is 13 residues long. CDR3 in DNA: TGTGCCAGCAGGGCGGGAGGTACCTACGAGCAGTACTTC. Translation gives CASRAGGTYEQYF.

The rearrangement links TRBV10-1 to TRBJ1-1, with TRBD1 identical over 7 bases. Germline CDR1 reads WNHNN; CDR2 reads SYGVQD (reference sequence). J gave up 5 bases and V 8 bases, and 5 bases lay outside the gene matches. This CDR3 is built from 12 residues. DNA of the CDR3: TGCGCCAGCGGAGAACAGGGGACTGAAGCTTTCTTT. Amino acids: CASGEQGTEAFF.

This chain links TRBV4-1 with TRBJ1-3, with D hard to call. This CDR3 has 14 residues. CDR1 and CDR2 from the germline V gene are MGHRA and YSYEKL. The V gene lost 6 bases and the J gene lost 0 bases, with 9 bases spanning the gap. Here the CDR3 DNA reads TGCGCCAGCAGGGGTAGAGACTCTGGAAACACCATATATTTT. Protein sequence: CASRGRDSGNTIYF.

The sample holds one count of this clone. V and J are TRBV27 and TRBJ2-5, with D unclear. Germline CDR1 and CDR2: MNHEY and SMNVEV (reference sequence). V lost 2 bases, J lost 5 bases, and 9 bases lay in between. The CDR3 has 13 residues. The chain's CDR3 is CASSLTYLETQYF. The CDR3 nucleotides read TGTGCCAGCAGTTTAACTTATTTGGAGACCCAGTACTTC.

The V gene is TRBV2, the J gene TRBJ2-1, with D maybe TRBD1 (6 bases). Germline CDR1 SNHLY, CDR2 FYNNEI. V lost 6 bases and J lost 12, with 18 bases in between. This CDR3 spans 13 amino acids. In DNA, the CDR3 is TGTGCCAGCAGCTTACAGGGTCGGAAGCCGCAGTTCTTC. It translates to CASSLQGRKPQFF.

The V gene is TRBV4-2, the J gene TRBJ2-7, with 9 bases fitting TRBD1. The V and J ends lost 5 bases and 2 bases, in that order; junction bases with no gene match: 7. The CDR3 covers 15 residues. The germline CDR1 and CDR2 sequences are LGHNA and YNFKEQ. The CDR3 spells CASSLITGGAYEQYF. CDR3 DNA sequence: TGTGCCAGCAGCTTAATCACAGGGGGCGCCTACGAGCAGTACTTC.